The T cell receptor (beta chain) described here comes from a study of blood T cell repertoires in COVID-19. On the study more broadly: T cells, B-cell-depleted T cells, or PBMCs provided the cDNA or gDNA that served as material.

CDR3 length: 17 amino acids. Looked up from germline, CDR1 is LNHDA and CDR2 is SQIVND (reference sequence). V shed 6 bases, J shed 4 bases, and the junction held 15 bases outside the gene matches. Assay used: immunoSEQ multiplex PCR; TCRdb lists only in-frame clones, some missing. The sample lists approximately 110,000 clones, 75% to 90% occurring once. Sequences were obtained from peripheral blood. The receptor's source is a woman of 80 years or more with COVID-19, enrolled during active disease. The V gene is TRBV19, the J gene TRBJ2-1, with 7 positions matching TRBD2. DNA for the CDR3: TGTGCCAGTAGAACCACCATTGGGACTACTAAATACAATGAGCAGTTCTTC. Translating gives CASRTTIGTTKYNEQFF.